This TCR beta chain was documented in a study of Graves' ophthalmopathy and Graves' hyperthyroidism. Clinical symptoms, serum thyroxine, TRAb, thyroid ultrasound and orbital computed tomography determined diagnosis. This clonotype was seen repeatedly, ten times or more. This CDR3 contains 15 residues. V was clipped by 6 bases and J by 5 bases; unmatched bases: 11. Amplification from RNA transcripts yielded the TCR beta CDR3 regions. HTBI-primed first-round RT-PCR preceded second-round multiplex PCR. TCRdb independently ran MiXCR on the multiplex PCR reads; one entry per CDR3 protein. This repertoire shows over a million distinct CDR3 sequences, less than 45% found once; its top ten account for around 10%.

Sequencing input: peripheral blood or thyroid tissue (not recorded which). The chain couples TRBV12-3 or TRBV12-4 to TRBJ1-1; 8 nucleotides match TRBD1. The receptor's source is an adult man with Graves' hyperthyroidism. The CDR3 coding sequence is TGTGCCAGCAGCACAACAGGGGGTGGAGGGACTGAAGCTTTCTTT. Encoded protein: CASSTTGGGGTEAFF.